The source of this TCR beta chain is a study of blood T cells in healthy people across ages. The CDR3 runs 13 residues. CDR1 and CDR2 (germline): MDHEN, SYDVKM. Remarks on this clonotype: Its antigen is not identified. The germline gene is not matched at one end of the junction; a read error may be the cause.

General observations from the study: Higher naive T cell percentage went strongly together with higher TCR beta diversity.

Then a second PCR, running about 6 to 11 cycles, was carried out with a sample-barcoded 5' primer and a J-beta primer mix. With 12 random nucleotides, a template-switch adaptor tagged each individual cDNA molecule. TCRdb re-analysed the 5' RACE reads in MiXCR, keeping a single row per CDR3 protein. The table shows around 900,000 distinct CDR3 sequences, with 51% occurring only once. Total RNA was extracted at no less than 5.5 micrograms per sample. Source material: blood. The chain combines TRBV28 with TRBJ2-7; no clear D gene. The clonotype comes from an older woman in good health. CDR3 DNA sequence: TGTGCCAGCGGTTTAAGCGCTTGGGGCGAGCAGTACTTC. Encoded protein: CASGLSAWGEQYF. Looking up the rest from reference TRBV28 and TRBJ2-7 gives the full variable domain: DVKVTQSSRYLVKRTGEKVFLECVQDMDHENMFWYRQDPGLGLRLIYFSYDVKMKEKGDIPEGYSVSREKKERFSLILESASTNQTSMYLCASGLSAWGEQYFGPGTRLTVT.